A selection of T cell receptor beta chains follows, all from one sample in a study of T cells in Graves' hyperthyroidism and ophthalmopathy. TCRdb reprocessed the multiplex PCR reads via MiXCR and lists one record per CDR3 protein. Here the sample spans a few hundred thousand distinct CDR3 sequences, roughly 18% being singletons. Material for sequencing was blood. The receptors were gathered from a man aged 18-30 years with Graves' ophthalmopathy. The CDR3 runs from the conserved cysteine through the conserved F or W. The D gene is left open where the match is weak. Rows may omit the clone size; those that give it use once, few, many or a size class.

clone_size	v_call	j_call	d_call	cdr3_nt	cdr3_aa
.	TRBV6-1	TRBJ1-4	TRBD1	TGTGCCAGCAGCAAGACAGGGCTTAATGAAAAACTGTTTTTT	CASSKTGLNEKLFF
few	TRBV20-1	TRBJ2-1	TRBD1	TGCAGTGCTACGGTTCTCCGGGACAGGGGGGGCAATGAGCAGTTCTTC	CSATVLRDRGGNEQFF
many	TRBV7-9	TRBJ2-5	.	TGTGCCAGCATCCTAGAGGTTGGGGAGACCCAGTACTTC	CASILEVGETQYF
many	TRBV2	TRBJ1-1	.	TGTGCCAGCGGGGGGGGCACTGAAGCTTTCTTT	CASGGGTEAFF
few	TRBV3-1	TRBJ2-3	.	TGTGCCAGCAGCCAAGATAGCTACAGGGGCACAGATACGCAGTATTTT	CASSQDSYRGTDTQYF
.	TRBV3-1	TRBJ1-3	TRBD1	TGCGCCAGCAGCCAAGGGACAGGGGGAAACACCATATATTTT	CASSQGTGGNTIYF
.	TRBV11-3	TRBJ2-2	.	TGTGCCAGCAGCGATAGACTCCACACCGGGGAGCTGTTTTTT	CASSDRLHTGELFF
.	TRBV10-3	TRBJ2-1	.	TGTGCCATCAGTGAGTCGGGGCTAGTTCGGTTCTTC	CAISESGLVRFF
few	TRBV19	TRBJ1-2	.	TGTGCCAGTCAGGGTTGGGACACTAAAAACTATGGCTACACCTTC	CASQGWDTKNYGYTF
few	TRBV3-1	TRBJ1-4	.	TGTGCCAGCAGTCCGGAGTTTTTAAATGAAAAACTGTTTTTT	CASSPEFLNEKLFF
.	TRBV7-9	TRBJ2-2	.	TGTGCCAGCTCCCAGGGTGTTGACACCGGGGAGCTGTTTTTT	CASSQGVDTGELFF
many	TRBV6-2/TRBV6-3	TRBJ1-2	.	TGTGCCAGCAGTTACGGTGCAGGGAACTATGGCTACACCTTC	CASSYGAGNYGYTF
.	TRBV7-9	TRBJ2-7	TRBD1	TGTGCCAGCAGCCGAGGACAGGGGATCAACGAGCAGTACTTC	CASSRGQGINEQYF
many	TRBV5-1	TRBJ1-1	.	TGCGCCAGCAGCTTGGTTGAGGGCTGGGGCACTGAAGCTTTCTTT	CASSLVEGWGTEAFF
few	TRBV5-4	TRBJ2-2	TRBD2	TGTGCCAGCAGCTTTAGGCTAGCGGGGGGGCCCGACACCGGGGAGCTGTTTTTT	CASSFRLAGGPDTGELFF
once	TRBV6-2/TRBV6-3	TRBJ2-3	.	TGTGCCAGCATCCTAGGGTCCACAGATACGCAGTATTTT	CASILGSTDTQYF
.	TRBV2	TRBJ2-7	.	TGTGCCAGCGGGAACTCCTACGAGCAGTACTTC	CASGNSYEQYF
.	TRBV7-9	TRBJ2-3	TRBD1	TGTGCCAGCAGCTTAGGGGACAGGGAGGTTACAGATACGCAGTATTTT	CASSLGDREVTDTQYF
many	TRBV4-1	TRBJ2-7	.	TGCGCCAGCAGCCAGGTTGACGGGACCTACGAGCAGTACTTC	CASSQVDGTYEQYF
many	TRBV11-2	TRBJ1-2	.	TGTGCCCCTAAGGCAGGGGTTTTTGGCTACACCTTC	CAPKAGVFGYTF
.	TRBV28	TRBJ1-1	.	TGTGCCAGCAGGATGAGGACTTTACAAGCTTTCTTT	CASRMRTLQAFF
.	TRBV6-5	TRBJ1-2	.	TGTGCCAGCAGTTTAGGCGGGGGTTCTACCTATGGCTACACCTTC	CASSLGGGSTYGYTF
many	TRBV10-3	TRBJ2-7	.	TGTGCCATCAGTGAGGCGCGCCCCCAGGACGAGCAGTACTTC	CAISEARPQDEQYF
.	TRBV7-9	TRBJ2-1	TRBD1	TGTGCAACCGGGACAGCAACCCACAATGAGCAGTTCTTC	CATGTATHNEQFF
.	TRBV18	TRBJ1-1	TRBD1	TGTGCCAGCTCGAGGGGGCTTACTATGAACACTGAAGCTTTCTTT	CASSRGLTMNTEAFF
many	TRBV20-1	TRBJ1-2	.	TGCAGTGCTAGAGATGAACGGTATAACTATGGCTACACCTTC	CSARDERYNYGYTF
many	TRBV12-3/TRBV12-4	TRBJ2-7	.	TGTGCCAGCAGTTTTCATCCCGAGAACGAGCAGTACTTC	CASSFHPENEQYF
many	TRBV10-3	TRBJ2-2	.	TGTGCCATCAGCTCCGGGACGGCGAACACCGGGGAGCTGTTTTTT	CAISSGTANTGELFF
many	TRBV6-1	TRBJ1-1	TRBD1	TGTGCCAGCAGGACTTGGACAGGAAACACTGAAGCTTTCTTT	CASRTWTGNTEAFF
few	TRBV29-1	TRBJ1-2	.	TGCAGCGTTGAAGATCGTCAGTATGGCTACACCTTC	CSVEDRQYGYTF
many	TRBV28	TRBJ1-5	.	TGTGCCAGCAGTTTAATACAGTCCAATCAGCCCCAGCATTTT	CASSLIQSNQPQHF
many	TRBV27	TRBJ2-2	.	TGTGCCAGCAGTTTAGGAACTCTCGCGAACACCGGGGAGCTGTTTTTT	CASSLGTLANTGELFF
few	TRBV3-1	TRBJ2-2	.	TGTGCCAGCAGCCGGGTCTCCGGGGAGCTGTTTTTT	CASSRVSGELFF
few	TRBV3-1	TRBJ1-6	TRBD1	TGTGCCAGCAGCCAGACGACAGGGTTGGGTTCACCCCTCCACTTT	CASSQTTGLGSPLHF
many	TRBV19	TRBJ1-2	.	TGTGCCAGTAGATTTTCAGGTTCGGATGGCTACACCTTC	CASRFSGSDGYTF
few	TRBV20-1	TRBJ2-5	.	TGCAGTGCTAGAGTGACGGCGGGGCCCCAAGAGACCCAGTACTTC	CSARVTAGPQETQYF
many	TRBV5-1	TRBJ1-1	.	TGCGCCAGCAGCTCGGGACAACTGGGGAACACTGAAGCTTTCTTT	CASSSGQLGNTEAFF
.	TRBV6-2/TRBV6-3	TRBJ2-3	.	TGTGCCAGCACCACGGGGAGGGGGATCACAGATACGCAGTATTTT	CASTTGRGITDTQYF
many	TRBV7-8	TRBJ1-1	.	TGTGCCAGCAGGTTCAGGGAGTACACTGAAGCTTTCTTT	CASRFREYTEAFF
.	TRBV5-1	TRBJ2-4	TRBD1	TGCGCCAGCAGCTTGGGGGACAGGAACTACTTCGACATTCAGTACTTC	CASSLGDRNYFDIQYF
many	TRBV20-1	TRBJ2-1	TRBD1	TGCAGTGCCCAGACGCAGGGGGACAATGAGCAGTTCTTC	CSAQTQGDNEQFF
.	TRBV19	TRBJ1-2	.	TGTGCCAGTAGTATAGGCGAGACAGGAACTTATGGCTACACCTTC	CASSIGETGTYGYTF
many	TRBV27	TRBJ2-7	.	TGTGCCAGCAGGGGACGGGGCTACCACAATTCCTACGAGCAGTACTTC	CASRGRGYHNSYEQYF
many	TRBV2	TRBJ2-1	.	TGTGCCAGCCAGCAGAGCTCCTACAATGAGCAGTTCTTC	CASQQSSYNEQFF
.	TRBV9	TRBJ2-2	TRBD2	TGTGCCAGCATCCTAGGGTGGCGGGGGGGCACCGGGGAGCTGTTTTTT	CASILGWRGGTGELFF
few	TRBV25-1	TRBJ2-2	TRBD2	TGTGCCAGCAGGGGACTAGCGGAGAACACCGGGGAGCTGTTTTTT	CASRGLAENTGELFF
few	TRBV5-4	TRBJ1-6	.	TGTGCCAGCAGCCGCCAACCACCAAGCTCCTATAATTCACCCCTCCACTTT	CASSRQPPSSYNSPLHF
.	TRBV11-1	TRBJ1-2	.	TGTGCCAGCAGCTTAGACGGGGGGGCTGGCTACACCTTC	CASSLDGGAGYTF
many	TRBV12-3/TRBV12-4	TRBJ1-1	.	TGTGCCAGCAGTTTATACCCGGACGACACTGAAGCTTTCTTT	CASSLYPDDTEAFF
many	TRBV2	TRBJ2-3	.	TGTGCCAGCAGTGTAGTAGGTACCCACACAGATACGCAGTATTTT	CASSVVGTHTDTQYF
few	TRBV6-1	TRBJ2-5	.	TGTGCCAGCAGCAATACAGGTCAAGAGACCCAGTACTTC	CASSNTGQETQYF
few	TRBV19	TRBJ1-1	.	TGTGCCAGTAGTATCGCCCGGGGGAACACTGAAGCTTTCTTT	CASSIARGNTEAFF
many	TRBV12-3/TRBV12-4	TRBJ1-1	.	TGTGCCATCCAGACATGGGGGCCTAAAGCTTTCTTT	CAIQTWGPKAFF
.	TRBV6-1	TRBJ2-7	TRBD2	TGTGCCAGCTCCCGGCGGGGGAACTACGAGCAGTACTTC	CASSRRGNYEQYF
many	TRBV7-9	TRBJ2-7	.	TGTGCCAGCAGCTCCCAACTTCGGGAAGGGAGGTACGAGCAGTACTTC	CASSSQLREGRYEQYF
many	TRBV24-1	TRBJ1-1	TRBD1	TGTGCCACCAGTGATTGGACAGGCAATGAAGCTTTCTTT	CATSDWTGNEAFF
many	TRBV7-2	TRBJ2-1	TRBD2	TGTGCCAGCAGCTTAGAGGCGGGGGGGCCGAGTGAGCAGTTCTTC	CASSLEAGGPSEQFF
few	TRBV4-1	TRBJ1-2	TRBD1	TGCGCCAGCAGCCAAGGACAGGGGAGCCTTGGCTATGGCTACACCTTC	CASSQGQGSLGYGYTF
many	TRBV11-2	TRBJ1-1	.	TGTGCCAGCAGCCAATGGGGCGGGGATGGAGACACTGAAGCTTTCTTT	CASSQWGGDGDTEAFF